Listed below are T cell receptor beta chains from one sample, sequenced in a study of blood T cell repertoires in COVID-19. Assay used: immunoSEQ multiplex PCR; TCRdb lists only in-frame clones, some missing. The profile shows about 440,000 clones, 87% of them singletons. The specimen was PBMCs or T cells enriched from blood (not recorded which). These receptors were collected from a woman aged 18-29 years with acute COVID-19. CDR3s leave out the opening cysteine and the closing phenylalanine or tryptophan.

>TRBV10-1|TRBJ2-3
ASSERGFSDTQY
>TRBV6-5|TRBJ2-7
ASSYVGQSEQY
>TRBV11-2|TRBJ2-1
ASSLYLRPGLASEQF
>TRBV10-2|TRBJ2-1
ATRLAGQYNEQF
>TRBV10-3|TRBJ1-5
AISRQYSNQPQH
>TRBV9|TRBJ1-1
ASSVDSIMRGEAF
>TRBV11-2|TRBJ2-7
ASSPDSGGGPIYEQY
>TRBV6-2/TRBV6-3|TRBJ2-7
ASSYGTSLDYEQY
>TRBV6-5|TRBJ1-1
ASSPSGGGVQAF
>TRBV12-3/TRBV12-4|TRBJ1-1
ATLRELYTEAF
>TRBV9|TRBJ1-5
ASSVGQANQPQH
>TRBV28|TRBJ1-3
ASSASGGLGLY
>TRBV5-1|TRBJ2-1
ASSSTSGPYNEQF
>TRBV19|TRBJ1-5
ASSIGGGLPQH
>TRBV10-3|TRBJ1-3
AISGGGDFSGNTIY
>TRBV7-9|TRBJ1-2
ASSLVQGANYGYT
>TRBV5-1|TRBJ2-1
ASSLASGGANEQF
>TRBV7-2|TRBJ1-6
ASSFGSSGASPLH
>TRBV23-1|TRBJ1-2
ASAGGQAACGYT
>TRBV29-1|TRBJ2-6
SVEGSTGSGANVLT
>TRBV7-3|TRBJ1-1
ASSLTPTTGPNTEAF
>TRBV28|TRBJ2-2
ASSSTLVANTGELF
>TRBV29-1|TRBJ1-1
SVEDTGLSEAF
>TRBV5-1|TRBJ2-5
ASSLTTTQETQY
>TRBV30|TRBJ2-7
AWNYRDTGYEQY
>TRBV29-1|TRBJ2-1
SAGLAGVEQF
>TRBV6-5|TRBJ1-1
ASSYGQGNTEAF
>TRBV7-3|TRBJ1-1
ASSTRHGSNTEAF
>TRBV29-1|TRBJ2-7
SVEDNSGYEQY
>TRBV13|TRBJ2-1
ASSLDESGSSYNEQF
>TRBV11-3|TRBJ2-1
ASSPKGGRSSGNEQF
>TRBV10-3|TRBJ2-7
AITGNNEQY
>TRBV9|TRBJ2-6
ASSAHLGGHSGANVLT
>TRBV5-4|TRBJ2-1
ASSWTSGRNNEQF
>TRBV6-5|TRBJ1-5
ASTGGSSNQPQH
>TRBV29-1|TRBJ1-2
SVPRGGRRNGYT
>TRBV28|TRBJ1-2
ASRTGEYGYT
>TRBV11-2|TRBJ2-5
ASSFSDSYGETQY
>TRBV13|TRBJ1-2
ASSPTDRDVDGYT
>TRBV5-6|TRBJ2-7
ASTRAGLAYEQY
>TRBV19|TRBJ1-1
AIMGQWNTEAF
>TRBV5-1|TRBJ2-3
ASSLGQDTDTQY
>TRBV5-1|TRBJ2-3
ASSFSTDTQY
>TRBV27|TRBJ2-7
ASSLSSGRLDSYEQY
>TRBV10-3|TRBJ1-2
AISGTGANYGYT
>TRBV7-2|TRBJ1-3
ASSLDNRQGNTIY
>TRBV5-4|TRBJ2-5
ASSRTSGEQETQY
>TRBV29-1|TRBJ1-1
SVEDQYSEAF
>TRBV6-1|TRBJ1-1
ASSDRRGTEAF
>TRBV4-1|TRBJ2-5
ASSQPTREETQY
>TRBV27|TRBJ2-7
ASSLGGTNYEQY
>TRBV28|TRBJ2-7
ASETSGRARSYEQY
>TRBV7-6|TRBJ2-7
ASSLEVGQGFNEQY
>TRBV10-3|TRBJ1-6
AISESKDSYSPLH
>TRBV7-9|TRBJ1-1
ASSLASFLSRNTEAF
>TRBV19|TRBJ2-3
ASTRTGTDTQY
>TRBV4-3|TRBJ2-4
ASSQFFLAGGKNIQY
>TRBV6-4|TRBJ2-1
ASSDSKAGGPDEQF
>TRBV28|TRBJ2-1
ASSQRGSRGYNEQF
>TRBV10-3|TRBJ1-5
AISQDSTNQPQH